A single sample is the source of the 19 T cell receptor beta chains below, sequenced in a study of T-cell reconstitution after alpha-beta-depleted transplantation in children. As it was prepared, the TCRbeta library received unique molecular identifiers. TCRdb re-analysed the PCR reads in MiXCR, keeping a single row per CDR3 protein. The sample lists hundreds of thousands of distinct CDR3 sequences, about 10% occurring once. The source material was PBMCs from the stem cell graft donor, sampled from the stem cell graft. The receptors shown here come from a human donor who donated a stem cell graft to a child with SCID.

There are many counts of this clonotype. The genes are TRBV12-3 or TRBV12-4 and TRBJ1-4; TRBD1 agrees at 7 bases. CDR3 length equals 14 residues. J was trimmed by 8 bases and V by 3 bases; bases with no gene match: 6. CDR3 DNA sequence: TGTGCCAGCAGTTTGAGGCAGGGGGGAGAAAAACTGTTTTTT. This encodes CASSLRQGGEKLFF.

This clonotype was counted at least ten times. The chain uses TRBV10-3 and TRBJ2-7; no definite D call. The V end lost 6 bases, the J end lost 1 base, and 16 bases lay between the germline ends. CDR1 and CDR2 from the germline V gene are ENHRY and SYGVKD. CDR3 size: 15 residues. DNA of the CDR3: TGTGCCATCAGGGGGATTGGGCAGACTTCCTACGAGCAGTACTTC. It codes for CAIRGIGQTSYEQYF.

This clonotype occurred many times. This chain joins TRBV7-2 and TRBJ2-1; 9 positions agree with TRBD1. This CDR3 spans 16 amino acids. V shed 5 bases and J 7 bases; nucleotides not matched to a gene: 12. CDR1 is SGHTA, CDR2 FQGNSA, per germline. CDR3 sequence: CASSTMTGGIRNEQFF. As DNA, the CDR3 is TGTGCCAGCAGCACGATGACAGGGGGGATTCGTAATGAGCAGTTCTTC.

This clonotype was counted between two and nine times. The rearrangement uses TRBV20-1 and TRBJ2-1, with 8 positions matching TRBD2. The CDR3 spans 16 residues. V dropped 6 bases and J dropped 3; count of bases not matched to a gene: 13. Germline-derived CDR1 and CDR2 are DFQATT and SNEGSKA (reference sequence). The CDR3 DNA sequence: TGCAGTGCATTTAGAACTAGTAGCGGGGTCTACAATGAGCAGTTCTTC. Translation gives CSAFRTSSGVYNEQFF.

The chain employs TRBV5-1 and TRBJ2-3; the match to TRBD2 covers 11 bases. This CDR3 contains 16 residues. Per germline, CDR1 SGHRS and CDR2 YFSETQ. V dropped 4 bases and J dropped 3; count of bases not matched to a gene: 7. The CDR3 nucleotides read TGCGCCAGCAGCGGCCGACTAGCGGGGTTTACAGATACGCAGTATTTT. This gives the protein CASSGRLAGFTDTQYF.

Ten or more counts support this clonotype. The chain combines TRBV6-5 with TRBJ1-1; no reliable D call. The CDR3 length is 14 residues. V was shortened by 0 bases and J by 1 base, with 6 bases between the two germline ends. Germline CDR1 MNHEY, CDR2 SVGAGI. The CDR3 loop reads CASSYSGRNTEAFF. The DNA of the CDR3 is TGTGCCAGCAGTTACTCGGGTAGGAACACTGAAGCTTTCTTT.

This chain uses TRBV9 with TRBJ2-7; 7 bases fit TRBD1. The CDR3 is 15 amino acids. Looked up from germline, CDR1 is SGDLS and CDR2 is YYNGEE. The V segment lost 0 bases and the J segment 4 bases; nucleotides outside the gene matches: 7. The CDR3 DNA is TGTGCCAGCAGCGTAGATGGTGGGACAGTATACGAGCAGTACTTC. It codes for CASSVDGGTVYEQYF.

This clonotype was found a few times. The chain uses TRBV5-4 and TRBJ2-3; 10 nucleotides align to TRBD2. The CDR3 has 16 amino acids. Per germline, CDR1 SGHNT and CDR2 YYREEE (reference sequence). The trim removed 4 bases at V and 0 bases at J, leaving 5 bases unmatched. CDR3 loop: CASSRLAGVSTDTQYF. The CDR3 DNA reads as TGTGCCAGCAGCCGTCTAGCGGGAGTGAGCACAGATACGCAGTATTTT.

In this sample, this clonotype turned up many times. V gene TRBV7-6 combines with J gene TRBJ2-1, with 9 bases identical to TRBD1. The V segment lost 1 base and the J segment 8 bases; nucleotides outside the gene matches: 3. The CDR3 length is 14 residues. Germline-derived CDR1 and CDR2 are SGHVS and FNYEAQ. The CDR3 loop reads CASSLGQGVYEQFF. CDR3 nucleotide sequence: TGTGCCAGCAGCTTAGGACAGGGGGTCTATGAGCAGTTCTTC.

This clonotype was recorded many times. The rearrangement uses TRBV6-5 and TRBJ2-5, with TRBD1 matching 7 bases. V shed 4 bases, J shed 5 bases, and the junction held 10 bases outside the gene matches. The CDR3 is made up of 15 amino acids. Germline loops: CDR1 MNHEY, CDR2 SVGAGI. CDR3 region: CASSSAGGNRETQYF. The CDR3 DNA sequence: TGTGCCAGCAGTTCCGCAGGGGGAAATCGCGAGACCCAGTACTTC.

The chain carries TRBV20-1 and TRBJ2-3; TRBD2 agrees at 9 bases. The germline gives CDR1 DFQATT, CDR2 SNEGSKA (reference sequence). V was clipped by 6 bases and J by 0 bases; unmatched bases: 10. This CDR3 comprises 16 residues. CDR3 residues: CSAPRGSGGSTDTQYF. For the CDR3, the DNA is TGCAGTGCCCCTAGGGGTAGCGGGGGTAGCACAGATACGCAGTATTTT.

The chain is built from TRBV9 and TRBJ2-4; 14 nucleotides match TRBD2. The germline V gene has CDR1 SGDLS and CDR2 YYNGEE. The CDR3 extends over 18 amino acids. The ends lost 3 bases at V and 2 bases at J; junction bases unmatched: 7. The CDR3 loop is CASSGLAGGPLTKNIQYF. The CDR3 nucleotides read TGTGCCAGCAGCGGACTAGCGGGGGGGCCCCTAACCAAAAACATTCAGTACTTC.

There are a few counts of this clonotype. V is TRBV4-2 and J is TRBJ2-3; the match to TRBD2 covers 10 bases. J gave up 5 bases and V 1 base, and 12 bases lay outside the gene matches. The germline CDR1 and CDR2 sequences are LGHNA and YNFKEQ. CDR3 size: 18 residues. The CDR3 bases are TGTGCCAGCAGCCAAGCCCAGCGGGGGGGCGTTTTTAGAGATACGCAGTATTTT. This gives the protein CASSQAQRGGVFRDTQYF.

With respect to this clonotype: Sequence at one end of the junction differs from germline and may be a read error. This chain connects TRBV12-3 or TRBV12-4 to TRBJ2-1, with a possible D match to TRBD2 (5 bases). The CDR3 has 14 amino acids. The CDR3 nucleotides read TGTGCCAGCAGTTCTAGCCGGGCCTACAATGAGCAGTTCTTT. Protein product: CASSSSRAYNEQFF.

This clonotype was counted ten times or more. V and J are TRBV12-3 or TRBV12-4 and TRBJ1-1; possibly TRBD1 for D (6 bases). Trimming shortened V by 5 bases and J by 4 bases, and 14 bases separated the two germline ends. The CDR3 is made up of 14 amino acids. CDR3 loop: CASSHTGQLTEAFF. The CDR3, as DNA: TGTGCCAGCAGTCACACTGGACAGCTCACTGAAGCTTTCTTT.

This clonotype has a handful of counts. The CDR3 DNA reads as TGTGCCAGTAGTACTAGCGGGGGACCCACAGATACGCAGTATTTT. Translated, it gives CASSTSGGPTDTQYF. This chain uses TRBV19 with TRBJ2-3; 10 nucleotides agree with TRBD2. Unmatched junction bases numbered 3, after V lost 4 bases and J lost 2 bases. CDR3 length equals 15 residues. Germline V gene data show CDR1 as LNHDA and CDR2 as SQIVND (reference sequence).

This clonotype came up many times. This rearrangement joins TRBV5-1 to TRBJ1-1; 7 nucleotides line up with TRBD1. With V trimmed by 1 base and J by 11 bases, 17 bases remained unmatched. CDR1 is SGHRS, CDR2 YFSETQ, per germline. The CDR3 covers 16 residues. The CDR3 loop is CASSLSSLDLADRAFF. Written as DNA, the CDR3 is TGCGCCAGCAGCTTGTCTTCTTTAGACCTGGCGGACAGGGCTTTCTTT.

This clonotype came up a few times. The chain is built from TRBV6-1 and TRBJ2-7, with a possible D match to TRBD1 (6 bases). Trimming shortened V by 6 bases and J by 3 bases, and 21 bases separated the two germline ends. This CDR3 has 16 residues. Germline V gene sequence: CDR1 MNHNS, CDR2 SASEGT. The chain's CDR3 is CASSSPTDRPDYEQYF. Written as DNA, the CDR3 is TGTGCCAGCAGCTCCCCTACAGACAGGCCAGACTACGAGCAGTACTTC.

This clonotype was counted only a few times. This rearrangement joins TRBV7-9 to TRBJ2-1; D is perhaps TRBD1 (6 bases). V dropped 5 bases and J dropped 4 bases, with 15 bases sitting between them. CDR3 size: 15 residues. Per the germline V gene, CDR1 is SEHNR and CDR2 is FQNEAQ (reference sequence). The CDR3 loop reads CASSENRASYNEQFF. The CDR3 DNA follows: TGTGCCAGCAGCGAGAACAGGGCTTCATACAATGAGCAGTTCTTC.